Following are 9 T cell receptor beta chains from one sample sequenced in a study of T cell changes during pregnancy in multiple sclerosis. Libraries were prepared by immunoSEQ multiplex PCR; TCRdb keeps only in-frame clonotypes and omits some of them. Of 40,000 to 45,000 clones in the sample, about 94% were seen once. The sequencing used peripheral blood, collected in the third trimester of pregnancy. The receptors stem from a female donor with multiple sclerosis, enrolled in a pregnancy study.

V is TRBV9 and J is TRBJ2-5, with 11 bases that match TRBD1. Germline-derived CDR1 and CDR2 are SGDLS and YYNGEE. The CDR3 length is 17 residues. Trimming removed 4 bases from V and 2 bases from J; junction bases left unmatched: 10. CDR3 in DNA: TGTGCCAGCAGCCCCAACCCCGGGACAGGGGGGCAAGAGACCCAGTACTTC. Translated: CASSPNPGTGGQETQYF.

The chain recombines TRBV6-4 with TRBJ1-3; 8 bases map to TRBD1. The trim removed 4 bases at V and 0 bases at J, leaving 5 bases unmatched. CDR1 and CDR2 (germline): MRHNA, SNTAGT. The CDR3 extends over 16 amino acids. The CDR3 DNA follows: TGTGCCAGCAGTGCGGACAGGGCTGGCTCTGGAAACACCATATATTTT. Amino acid sequence: CASSADRAGSGNTIYF.

V is TRBV6-5 and J is TRBJ2-7; tentative D call: TRBD1 (6 bases). In germline, CDR1 is MNHEY, CDR2 SVGAGI. V lost 8 bases, J lost 1 base, and 15 bases lay in between. The CDR3 has 14 amino acids. The CDR3 sequence: CASGWGRASYEQYF. The DNA for the CDR3 is TGTGCCAGCGGTTGGGGGCGGGCATCCTACGAGCAGTACTTC.

This chain links TRBV29-1 with TRBJ1-1; tentatively, D is TRBD1 (6 bases). Germline V lookup: CDR1 SQVTM, CDR2 ANQGSEA. V lost 4 bases and J 1 base, leaving 16 bases between the germline ends. This CDR3 spans 15 amino acids. CDR3 nucleotides: TGCAGCGTTGGGGTAGGGGGGGACGGGAACACTGAAGCTTTCTTT. Encoded protein: CSVGVGGDGNTEAFF.

J is TRBJ2-7 and V is TRBV7-2; the match to TRBD2 covers 15 bases. CDR1 and CDR2 (germline): SGHTA, FQGNSA. CDR3 length: 15 amino acids. Trimming at V came to 5 bases and at J to 6 bases, leaving 5 bases not matched to a gene. The CDR3 loop reads CASSLGLAGGLEQYF. The CDR3 nucleotides read TGTGCCAGCAGCCTAGGACTAGCGGGAGGGCTCGAGCAGTACTTC.

This rearrangement joins TRBV4-3 to TRBJ2-2; D unresolved. In germline, CDR1 is LGHNA, CDR2 YSLEER. This CDR3 is 15 amino acids long. Trimming stripped 0 bases from V and 4 bases from J, with 9 bases between. Written as DNA, the CDR3 is TGCGCCAGCAGCCAAGATCCCTTTCCCACCGGGGAGCTGTTTTTT. As protein: CASSQDPFPTGELFF.

The J gene is TRBJ2-1, the V gene TRBV7-2; D unclear. The germline V gene has CDR1 SGHTA and CDR2 FQGNSA. The CDR3 spans 14 residues. Trimming took 9 bases from V and 7 from J, leaving 19 bases between them. CDR3 sequence reads: CASRLGPGENEQFF. In DNA form, the CDR3 reads TGTGCCAGTCGCCTGGGCCCAGGCGAGAATGAGCAGTTCTTC.

DNA for the CDR3: TGTGCCAGCAGCTGGATCCCGGGACTGCAGCTCAATGAGCAGTTCTTC. Translating it yields CASSWIPGLQLNEQFF. The chain recombines TRBV7-3 with TRBJ2-1; D is perhaps TRBD2 (6 bases). This CDR3 contains 16 residues. Trimming stripped 4 bases from V and 6 bases from J, with 19 bases between. The germline CDR1 and CDR2 sequences are SGHTA and FQGTGA.

The J gene is TRBJ2-7, the V gene TRBV4-3; D gene unclear. V was shortened by 0 bases and J by 0 bases, with 6 bases between the two germline ends. The CDR3 contains 14 residues. CDR1 and CDR2 from the germline V gene are LGHNA and YSLEER. CDR3 coding DNA: TGCGCCAGCAGCCAAGATCCGAGCTCCTACGAGCAGTACTTC. It specifies CASSQDPSSYEQYF.